The T cell receptor (beta chain) described here comes from a study of memory CD4+ T cells and cytomegalovirus serostatus. General study points: Suggested: most of the CMV-linked TCR signature lies in CD4+ memory cells. About two fifths of the roughly 150 known CMV-associated TCRbeta sequences appeared in CD4+ memory.

Sequenced by immunoSEQ multiplex PCR; TCRdb stores in-frame clones only, minus some. Of 65,000 to 95,000 clones in the sample, 80% were seen once. Trimming shortened V by 4 bases and J by 3 bases, and 7 bases separated the two germline ends. The CDR3 contains 13 residues. Germline V gene sequence: CDR1 KGHSH, CDR2 LQKENI. Single viable CD3+CD4+CD8-CD45RO+ cells were sorted as the memory CD4+ T cells. A word on this clone: Its antigen is unidentified.

The genes are TRBV18 and TRBJ1-5, with TRBD1 as a possible D gene (6 bases). The source material was memory CD4+ T cells from blood. The receptor was isolated from an adult in good health and CMV-seronegative. In DNA, the CDR3 is TGTGCCAGCTCACACAGGGACAATCAGCCCCAGCATTTT. It yields the protein CASSHRDNQPQHF.